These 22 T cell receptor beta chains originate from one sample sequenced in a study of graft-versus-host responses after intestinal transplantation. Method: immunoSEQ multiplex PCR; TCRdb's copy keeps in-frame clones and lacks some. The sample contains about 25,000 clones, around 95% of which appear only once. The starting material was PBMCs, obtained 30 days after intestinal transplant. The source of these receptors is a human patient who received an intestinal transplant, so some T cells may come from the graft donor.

CDR3 in DNA: TGTGCCAGCAGAGCCCGGGGTAATAATGAAAAACTGTTTTTT. Amino acid sequence: CASRARGNNEKLFF. The rearrangement joins TRBV6-5 to TRBJ1-4, with D unresolved. Germline assignment: CDR1 MNHEY and CDR2 SVGAGI. V shed 6 bases and J shed 4 bases, with 12 bases lying between them. CDR3 length equals 14 residues.

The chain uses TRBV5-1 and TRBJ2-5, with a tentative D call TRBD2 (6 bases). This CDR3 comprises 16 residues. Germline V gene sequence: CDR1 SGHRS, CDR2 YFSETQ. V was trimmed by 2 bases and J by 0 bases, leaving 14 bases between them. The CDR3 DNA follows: TGCGCCAGCAGCTTATGGCTCCGGGACTACCAAGAGACCCAGTACTTC. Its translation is CASSLWLRDYQETQYF. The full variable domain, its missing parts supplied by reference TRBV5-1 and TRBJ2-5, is KAGVTQTPRYLIKTRGQQVTLSCSPISGHRSVSWYQQTPGQGLQFLFEYFSETQRNKGNFPGRFSGRQFSNSRSEMNVSTLELGDSALYLCASSLWLRDYQETQYFGPGTRLLVL.

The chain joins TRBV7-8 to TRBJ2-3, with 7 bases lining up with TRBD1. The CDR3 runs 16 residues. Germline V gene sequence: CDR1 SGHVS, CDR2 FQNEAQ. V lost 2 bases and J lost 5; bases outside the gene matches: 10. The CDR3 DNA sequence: TGTGCCAGCAGCTTACGGCCACAGGGGCAGGTAGATACGCAGTATTTT. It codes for CASSLRPQGQVDTQYF.

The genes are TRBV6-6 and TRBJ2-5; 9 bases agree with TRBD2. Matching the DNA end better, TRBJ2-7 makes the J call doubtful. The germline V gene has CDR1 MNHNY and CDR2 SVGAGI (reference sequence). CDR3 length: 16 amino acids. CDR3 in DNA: TGTGCCAGCAGCCAAACGACTAGCGGAGAGGGATACGAGCAGTACTTC. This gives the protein CASSQTTSGEGYEQYF.

In DNA form, the CDR3 reads TGTGCCAGCAGCTTTCGCGGCAGGGCTCACGAGCAGTACTTC. This codes for CASSFRGRAHEQYF. The V gene is TRBV7-2, the J gene TRBJ2-7; a possible D gene is TRBD1 (5 bases). The CDR3 has 14 residues. The V gene lost 3 bases and the J gene lost 5 bases, with 14 bases spanning the gap. Germline assignment: CDR1 SGHTA and CDR2 FQGNSA.

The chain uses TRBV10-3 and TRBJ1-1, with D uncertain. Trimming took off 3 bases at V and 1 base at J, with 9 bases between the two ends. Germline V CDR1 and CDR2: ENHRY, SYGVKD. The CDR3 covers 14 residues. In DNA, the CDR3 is TGTGCCATCAGTGAATTCGTAGGGAACACTGAAGCTTTCTTT. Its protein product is CAISEFVGNTEAFF.

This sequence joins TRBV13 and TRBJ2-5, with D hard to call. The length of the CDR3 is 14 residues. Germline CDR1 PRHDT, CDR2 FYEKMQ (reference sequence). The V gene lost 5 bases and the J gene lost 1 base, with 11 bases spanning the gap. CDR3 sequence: CASSLRRIQETQYF. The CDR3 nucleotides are TGTGCCAGCAGCCTCAGACGGATCCAAGAGACCCAGTACTTC.

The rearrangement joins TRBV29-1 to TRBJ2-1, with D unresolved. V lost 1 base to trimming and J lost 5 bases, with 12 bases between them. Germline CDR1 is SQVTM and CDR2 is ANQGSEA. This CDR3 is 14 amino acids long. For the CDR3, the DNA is TGCAGCGTTGAAGGGTTCAGGCTCAACAATGAGCAGTTCTTC. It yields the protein CSVEGFRLNNEQFF.

The CDR3 DNA reads as TGTGCCAGCAGTGTTAGGGGCCCTGCCTACGAGCAGTACTTC. Translation: CASSVRGPAYEQYF. The rearrangement joins TRBV2 to TRBJ2-7, with D possibly TRBD1 on 5 matching bases. Trimming took off 4 bases at V and 2 bases at J, with 12 bases between the two ends. Germline V CDR1 and CDR2: SNHLY, FYNNEI. This CDR3 spans 14 amino acids.

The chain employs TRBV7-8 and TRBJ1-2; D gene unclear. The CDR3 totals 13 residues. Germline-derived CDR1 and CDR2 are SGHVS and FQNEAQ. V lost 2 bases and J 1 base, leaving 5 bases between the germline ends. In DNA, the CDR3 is TGTGCCAGCAGCTTAAGGCTTAACTATGGCTACACCTTC. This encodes CASSLRLNYGYTF.

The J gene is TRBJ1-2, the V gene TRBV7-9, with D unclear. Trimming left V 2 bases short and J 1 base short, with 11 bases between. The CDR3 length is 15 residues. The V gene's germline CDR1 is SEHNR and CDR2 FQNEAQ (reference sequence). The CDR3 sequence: CASSLIFDLNYGYTF. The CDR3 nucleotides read TGTGCCAGCAGCTTAATTTTTGACCTTAACTATGGCTACACCTTC.

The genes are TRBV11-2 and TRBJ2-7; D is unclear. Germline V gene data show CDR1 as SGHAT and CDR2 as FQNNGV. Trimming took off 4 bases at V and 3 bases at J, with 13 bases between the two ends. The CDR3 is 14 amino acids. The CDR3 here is CASSSNAILYEQYF. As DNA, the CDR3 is TGTGCCAGCAGCTCCAATGCGATTCTCTACGAGCAGTACTTC.

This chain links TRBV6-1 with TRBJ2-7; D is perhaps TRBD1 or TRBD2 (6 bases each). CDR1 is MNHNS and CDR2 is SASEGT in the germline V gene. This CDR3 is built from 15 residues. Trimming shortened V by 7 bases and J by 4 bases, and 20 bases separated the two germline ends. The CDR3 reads CASTGPGAKSYEQYF. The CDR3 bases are TGTGCCAGCACCGGGCCGGGGGCCAAGTCGTACGAGCAGTACTTC.

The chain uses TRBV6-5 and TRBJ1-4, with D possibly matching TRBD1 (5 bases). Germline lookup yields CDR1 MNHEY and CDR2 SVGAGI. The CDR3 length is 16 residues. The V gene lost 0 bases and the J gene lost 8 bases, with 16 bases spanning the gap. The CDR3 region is CASSYSVLGGREKLFF. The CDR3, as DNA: TGTGCCAGCAGTTACTCCGTCCTTGGGGGGAGAGAAAAACTGTTTTTT.

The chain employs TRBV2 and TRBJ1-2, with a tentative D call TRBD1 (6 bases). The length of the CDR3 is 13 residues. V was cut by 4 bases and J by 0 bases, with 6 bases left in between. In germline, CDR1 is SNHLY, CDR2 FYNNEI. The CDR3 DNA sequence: TGTGCCAGCAGTGGACAGGCTAACTATGGCTACACCTTC. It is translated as CASSGQANYGYTF.

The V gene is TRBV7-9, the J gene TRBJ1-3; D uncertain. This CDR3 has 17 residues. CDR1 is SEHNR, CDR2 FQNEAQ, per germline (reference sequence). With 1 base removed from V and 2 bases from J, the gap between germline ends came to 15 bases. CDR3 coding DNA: TGTGCCAGCAGCTTAGGATCGCCGTTAAGGGCTGGAAACACCATATATTTT. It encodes CASSLGSPLRAGNTIYF. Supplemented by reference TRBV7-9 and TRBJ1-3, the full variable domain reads DTGVSQNPRHKITKRGQNVTFRCDPISEHNRLYWYRQTLGQGPEFLTYFQNEAQLEKSRLLSDRFSAERPKGSFSTLEIQRTEQGDSAMYLCASSLGSPLRAGNTIYFGEGSWLTVV.

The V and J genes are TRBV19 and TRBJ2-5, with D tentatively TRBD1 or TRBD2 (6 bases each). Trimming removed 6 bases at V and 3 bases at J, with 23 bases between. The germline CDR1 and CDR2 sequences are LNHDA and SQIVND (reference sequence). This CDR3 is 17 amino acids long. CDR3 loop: CASSRGLGIGGEETQYF. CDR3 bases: TGTGCCAGTAGCAGGGGCTTAGGGATCGGCGGGGAAGAGACCCAGTACTTC.

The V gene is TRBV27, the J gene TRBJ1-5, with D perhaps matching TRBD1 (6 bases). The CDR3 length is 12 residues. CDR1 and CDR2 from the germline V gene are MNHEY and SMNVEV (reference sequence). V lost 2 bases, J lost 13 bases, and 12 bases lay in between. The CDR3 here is CASSLRGGYQHF. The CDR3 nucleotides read TGTGCCAGCAGTTTAAGAGGGGGGTATCAGCATTTT.

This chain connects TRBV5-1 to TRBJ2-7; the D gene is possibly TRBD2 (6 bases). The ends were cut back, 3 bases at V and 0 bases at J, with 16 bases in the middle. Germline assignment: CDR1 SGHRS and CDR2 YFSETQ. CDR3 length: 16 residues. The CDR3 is CASSWDGTQSSYEQYF. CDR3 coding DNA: TGCGCCAGCAGCTGGGACGGGACTCAGAGCTCCTACGAGCAGTACTTC.

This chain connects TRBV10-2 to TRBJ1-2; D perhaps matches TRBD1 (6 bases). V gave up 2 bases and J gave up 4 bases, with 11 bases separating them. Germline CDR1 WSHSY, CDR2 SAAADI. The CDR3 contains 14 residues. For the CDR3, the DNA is TGCGCCAGCAGTGAGGGACAGTTCTTCTATGGCTACACCTTC. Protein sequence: CASSEGQFFYGYTF.

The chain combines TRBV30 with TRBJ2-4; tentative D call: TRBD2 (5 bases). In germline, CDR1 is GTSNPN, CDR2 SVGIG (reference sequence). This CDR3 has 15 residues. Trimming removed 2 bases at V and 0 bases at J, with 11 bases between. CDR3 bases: TGTGCCTGGAGTCTGAGGGAACTAGCCAAAAACATTCAGTACTTC. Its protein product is CAWSLRELAKNIQYF.

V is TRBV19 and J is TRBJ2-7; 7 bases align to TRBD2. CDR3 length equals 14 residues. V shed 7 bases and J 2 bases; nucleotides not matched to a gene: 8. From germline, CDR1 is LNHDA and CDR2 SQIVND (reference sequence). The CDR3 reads CASTPGAGAYEQYF. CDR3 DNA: TGTGCCAGTACCCCCGGGGCGGGGGCCTACGAGCAGTACTTC.